This T cell receptor beta chain was observed in a study of blood T cell repertoires in COVID-19. As for the study in general: COVID-19 samples, acute and convalescent, were from the United States, Italy and Spain.

Germline V lookup: CDR1 SEHNR, CDR2 FQNEAQ (reference sequence). V trimming: 5 bases; J trimming: 4 bases; junction bases outside the gene matches: 14. The CDR3 spans 19 residues. Profiled with immunoSEQ multiplex PCR; TCRdb holds only in-frame clones, not every one. The sample carries 95,000 to 100,000 clones, approximately 81% recorded once. The sequence came from a woman in her 70s with active or convalescent COVID-19. This chain connects TRBV7-9 to TRBJ2-1; 13 bases line up with TRBD2. Source material: peripheral blood. The CDR3: CASSRRLLAGGPPYNEQFF. The CDR3 DNA sequence: TGTGCCAGCAGCCGCCGTTTACTAGCGGGAGGGCCCCCATACAATGAGCAGTTCTTC. Supplemented by reference TRBV7-9 and TRBJ2-1, the full variable domain reads DTGVSQNPRHKITKRGQNVTFRCDPISEHNRLYWYRQTLGQGPEFLTYFQNEAQLEKSRLLSDRFSAERPKGSFSTLEIQRTEQGDSAMYLCASSRRLLAGGPPYNEQFFGPGTRLTVL.